The T cell receptor beta chain under discussion was sequenced for a study of OX40 agonist ivuxolimab in advanced cancers. About the research overall: Age averaged around 54 years (range roughly 23 to 85), and 82.7% were male.

Libraries were prepared by immunoSEQ multiplex PCR; TCRdb keeps only in-frame clonotypes and omits some of them. The table has roughly 86,000 clones, just over 90% seen once. The CDR3 extends over 12 amino acids. V lost 4 bases, J lost 7 bases, and 11 bases lay in between. Germline loops: CDR1 SEHNR, CDR2 FQNEAQ (reference sequence). This specimen was CD4+ or CD8+ T cells sorted from blood, taken in a trial of the OX40 agonist ivuxolimab. This sequence originates from an adult with an advanced solid tumor such as melanoma, head and neck, liver or kidney cancer. The chain uses TRBV7-9 and TRBJ2-7; possibly TRBD1 for D (5 bases). The CDR3 is CASSSQGGEQYF. The CDR3 DNA sequence: TGTGCCAGCAGCTCGCAGGGTGGGGAGCAGTACTTC. Combining the CDR3 with reference TRBV7-9 and TRBJ2-7 gives the whole variable domain DTGVSQNPRHKITKRGQNVTFRCDPISEHNRLYWYRQTLGQGPEFLTYFQNEAQLEKSRLLSDRFSAERPKGSFSTLEIQRTEQGDSAMYLCASSSQGGEQYFGPGTRLTVT.